The clone carrying this T cell receptor beta chain was counted at least ten times. Its antigen is unknown. Trimming pared 6 bases from V and 0 bases from J, leaving 11 bases between. There are 13 residues in the CDR3. Germline CDR1 and CDR2: DFQATT and SNEGSKA (reference sequence). The entry originates in a study of T cells in Graves' hyperthyroidism and ophthalmopathy. Across the study: Peripheral blood was obtained at initial diagnosis, preceding any treatment. Whole-study findings and limits: Most thyroid clonotypes expanded above 0.001 were also detected in blood.

The CDR3 regions of TCR beta were amplified from RNA transcripts. TCR CDR3 regions were first amplified by RT-PCR with HTBI primers. MiXCR, applied by TCRdb to the multiplex PCR reads, yields one record per CDR3 protein. The data show under 200,000 distinct CDR3 sequences, with 9.4% seen just once and less than 25% held by the top ten. Aged 18 to 65, the patients had hyperthyroidism that was newly diagnosed and had lasted under 2 months. Initially, at the first diagnosis of hyperthyroidism and before any ophthalmopathy symptoms, blood was sampled. This sequence was found in a woman in her late teens or twenties with Graves' hyperthyroidism that later progressed to Graves' ophthalmopathy. The chain recombines TRBV20-1 with TRBJ2-5, with D maybe TRBD1 (5 bases). Specimen: blood. The CDR3 is CSAVTDNQETQYF. CDR3 DNA sequence: TGCAGTGCGGTGACGGACAACCAAGAGACCCAGTACTTC.